This T cell receptor (beta chain) was identified in a study of cytomegalovirus exposure and HLA in healthy donors. Measured with immunoSEQ multiplex PCR; TCRdb has only the in-frame clones, and not every one. The sample carries 85,000 to 90,000 clones, 95% to 97% recorded once. Trimming removed 8 bases from V and 2 bases from J; junction bases left unmatched: 3. Germline CDR1 reads LNHDA; CDR2 reads SQIVND (reference sequence). CDR3 length: 13 amino acids. The receptor's source is a man between 18 and 29 years old in good health and CMV-seronegative. The sequencing sample was made of PBMCs. The chain is built from TRBV19 and TRBJ1-5, with 7 bases aligning to TRBD1. CDR3: CASRDSRNQPQHF. CDR3 in DNA: TGTGCCAGTCGGGACAGCCGCAATCAGCCCCAGCATTTT.